One and the same sample provided the 9 T cell receptor beta chains below, sequenced in a study of shared clonotypes between healthy human individuals. Produced via immunoSEQ multiplex PCR; TCRdb's table is partial and in-frame only. The sample carries around 350,000 clones, roughly 80% recorded once. Material for sequencing was memory CD4+ T cells sorted from blood. Documented subset: CD45RA-negative fraction. The receptors were sampled from a man aged 30-40 years in good health.

V gene TRBV18 combines with J gene TRBJ2-1; 10 positions match TRBD2. The CDR3 has 17 residues. Germline V gives CDR1 KGHSH, CDR2 LQKENI. With 0 bases clipped from V and 8 bases from J, the junction kept 10 bases outside the gene matches. CDR3 sequence reads: CASSPPEASGRGYEQFF. In nucleotides, the CDR3 is TGTGCCAGCTCACCACCGGAGGCTAGCGGGAGAGGTTATGAGCAGTTCTTC.

The DNA for the CDR3 is TGTGCCAGCAGCAAAGTGTCATGTCTAGCGGGACTCTACTCCTACGAGCAGTACTTC. Protein product: CASSKVSCLAGLYSYEQYF. The V call is TRBV21-1, the J call TRBJ2-7; the table's D call of TRBD2 was not tested on the DNA. TRBV21-1 is a pseudogene segment. The CDR3 runs 19 residues.

The V and J genes are TRBV28 and TRBJ1-1, with unresolved D. Germline CDR1 reads MDHEN; CDR2 reads SYDVKM. The CDR3 is made up of 12 amino acids. The CDR3 region is CGSKDVNTEAFF. CDR3 bases: TGTGGGTCAAAGGATGTGAACACTGAAGCTTTCTTT.

This chain joins TRBV6-6 and TRBJ1-3; no definite D call. The CDR3 has 15 amino acids. The V and J ends lost 8 bases and 4 bases respectively, with 18 bases between them. CDR1 and CDR2 (germline): MNHNY, SVGAGI (reference sequence). CDR3 nucleotide sequence: TGTGCCAGCGTACGGATTATGGGCCCGGGAAACACCATATATTTT. Its protein product is CASVRIMGPGNTIYF.

In its sample, this clone was seen once. The chain uses TRBV25-1 and TRBJ2-2; D call uncertain. The CDR3 is 12 residues long. Trimming shortened V by 6 bases and J by 2 bases, and 4 bases separated the two germline ends. Germline loops: CDR1 MGHDK, CDR2 SYGVNS. CDR3 DNA: TGTGCCAGCAGGCCAAACACCGGGGAGCTGTTTTTT. It translates to CASRPNTGELFF.

The J gene is TRBJ1-3, the V gene TRBV28; D not resolved. The germline CDR1 and CDR2 sequences are MDHEN and SYDVKM. V lost 3 bases and J lost 0, with 9 bases in between. This CDR3 has 15 residues. CDR3 protein: CASSLFESSGNTIYF. In nucleotides, the CDR3 is TGTGCCAGCAGTTTGTTCGAAAGCTCTGGAAACACCATATATTTT.

The chain has TRBV7-2 and TRBJ2-5; unclear D gene. From germline, CDR1 is SGHTA and CDR2 FQGNSA. The CDR3 is 13 residues long. V lost 2 bases and J lost 3, with 7 bases in between. The DNA of the CDR3 is TGTGCCAGCAGCTTACGGCGAGAAGAGACCCAGTACTTC. This gives the protein CASSLRREETQYF.

The chain combines TRBV5-6 with TRBJ1-5; 7 positions match TRBD1. V trimming: 2 bases; J trimming: 2 bases; junction bases outside the gene matches: 7. The CDR3 has 16 residues. Germline V gene data show CDR1 as SGHDT and CDR2 as YYEEEE. This CDR3 reads CASSFRQGIGNQPQHF. Written as DNA, the CDR3 is TGTGCCAGCAGCTTTCGACAGGGCATAGGCAATCAGCCCCAGCATTTT.

This clone was picked up a small number of times. V gene TRBV5-1 combines with J gene TRBJ1-3; maybe TRBD1 (6 bases). The CDR3 is made up of 15 amino acids. Germline CDR1 reads SGHRS; CDR2 reads YFSETQ. V was shortened by 4 bases and J by 1 base, with 12 bases between the two germline ends. The CDR3 loop reads CASSDDRRSGNTIYF. CDR3 in DNA: TGCGCCAGCAGCGACGACAGGAGATCTGGAAACACCATATATTTT.